This passage covers 32 T cell receptor beta chains from one sample sequenced in a study of T cells of healthy individuals. TCRdb fed the 5' RACE reads into MiXCR, producing one record per CDR3 protein. Among around 100,000 distinct CDR3 sequences listed, around 17% were seen once. All receptors derive from a human donor in good health.

DNA for the CDR3: TGCGCCAGCAGCCAAGTACGTCAATCCGGGAACATTCAGTACTTC. Its protein is CASSQVRQSGNIQYF. The chain has TRBV4-3 and TRBJ2-4; D remains ambiguous. Trimming cost V 1 base and J 7 bases, with 14 bases left between them. The CDR3 totals 15 residues. Per germline, CDR1 LGHNA and CDR2 YSLEER.

This clonotype came up a few times. The chain carries TRBV10-3 and TRBJ2-1, with no clear D. Deletions cut 3 bases from V and 7 bases from J, with 7 bases between. The CDR3 sequence is 12 residues long. Germline V CDR1 and CDR2: ENHRY, SYGVKD. The CDR3 DNA reads as TGTGCCATCAGTGAATGGTGGAATGAGCAGTTCTTC. Amino acid sequence: CAISEWWNEQFF.

This clonotype was seen a handful of times. The chain combines TRBV28 with TRBJ2-1, with TRBD2 as a possible D gene (7 bases). Germline CDR1 is MDHEN and CDR2 is SYDVKM. V was shortened by 4 bases and J by 7 bases, with 20 bases between the two germline ends. The length of the CDR3 is 16 residues. CDR3 DNA sequence: TGTGCCAGCAGTTCCCAACTAGCAAGGGGGGGGAATGAGCAGTTCTTC. This encodes CASSSQLARGGNEQFF. The whole variable domain, remainder taken from reference TRBV28 and TRBJ2-1, is DVKVTQSSRYLVKRTGEKVFLECVQDMDHENMFWYRQDPGLGLRLIYFSYDVKMKEKGDIPEGYSVSREKKERFSLILESASTNQTSMYLCASSSQLARGGNEQFFGPGTRLTVL.

This clonotype was recorded a few times. This chain uses TRBV4-1 with TRBJ2-1; TRBD1 is a possible D gene (5 bases). From germline, CDR1 is MGHRA and CDR2 YSYEKL. This CDR3 is 14 amino acids long. The V gene lost 1 base and the J gene lost 9 bases, with 13 bases spanning the gap. CDR3 DNA: TGCGCCAGCAGCCAAGTGTCCCCAGGGTCTGAGCAGTTCTTC. As protein: CASSQVSPGSEQFF.

This clonotype has more than one count but fewer than ten. CDR3 nucleotides: TGTGCCAGCAGCCCAAGACAGGGGGCGAGTTCACCCCTCCACTTT. It encodes CASSPRQGASSPLHF. This rearrangement joins TRBV9 to TRBJ1-6; 10 bases are a match to TRBD1. The CDR3 is made up of 15 amino acids. Germline-derived CDR1 and CDR2 are SGDLS and YYNGEE. Trimming at V came to 4 bases and at J to 9 bases, leaving 7 bases not matched to a gene.

The chain couples TRBV4-1 to TRBJ1-5, with D hard to call. The V and J ends lost 1 base and 5 bases respectively, with 9 bases between them. Germline lookup yields CDR1 MGHRA and CDR2 YSYEKL. The CDR3 has 14 amino acids. Written as DNA, the CDR3 is TGCGCCAGCAGCCAAGGGTATCGATATCAGCCCCAGCATTTT. Its translation is CASSQGYRYQPQHF.

This chain connects TRBV12-3 or TRBV12-4 to TRBJ2-7; TRBD1 matches 8 bases. V dropped 5 bases and J dropped 2; count of bases not matched to a gene: 5. The CDR3 runs to 14 residues. The CDR3 spells CASSLTGVPYEQYF. The DNA for the CDR3 is TGTGCCAGCAGTCTGACAGGGGTTCCCTACGAGCAGTACTTC.

The CDR3 is CASSPRRANYGYTF. DNA for the CDR3: TGTGCCAGCAGCCCAAGGCGAGCAAACTATGGCTACACCTTC. V gene TRBV6-2 or TRBV6-3 combines with J gene TRBJ1-2; no clear D gene. Per the germline V gene, CDR1 is MNHEY and CDR2 is SVGEGT. The CDR3 is 14 residues long. V was clipped by 6 bases and J by 2 bases, with 13 bases between them.

The rearrangement links TRBV9 to TRBJ2-1; TRBD2 matches at 15 bases. V was pared by 6 bases and J by 7 bases, with 8 bases of the junction left unmatched. Germline CDR1 and CDR2: SGDLS and YYNGEE. The CDR3 spans 16 residues. CDR3 bases: TGTGCCAGCACGATAACCGGGACTAGCGGGGGGAATGAGCAGTTCTTC. Protein product: CASTITGTSGGNEQFF.

The chain couples TRBV28 to TRBJ1-6; TRBD1 matches at 10 bases. Germline CDR1 and CDR2: MDHEN and SYDVKM. There are 16 residues in the CDR3. Germline trimming cut 1 base from V and 5 bases from J; bases unmatched to any gene: 2. CDR3 nucleotide sequence: TGTGCCAGCAGTTTATTCGGGACAGGGGATAATTCACCCCTCCACTTT. Translation: CASSLFGTGDNSPLHF.

CDR3 nucleotide sequence: TGCGCCAGCAGCCAAGAAAGGCGGTTCTACGAGCAGTACTTC. Its protein is CASSQERRFYEQYF. V usage is TRBV4-3 and J usage is TRBJ2-7; D unresolved. V lost 0 bases and J lost 3, with 9 bases in between. This CDR3 has 14 residues. CDR1 LGHNA and CDR2 YSLEER come from the germline V gene.

This clonotype was detected many times. The rearrangement joins TRBV5-6 to TRBJ2-1; a possible D gene is TRBD2 (6 bases). This CDR3 contains 16 residues. Trimming left V 4 bases short and J 3 bases short, with 17 bases between. CDR1 SGHDT and CDR2 YYEEEE come from the germline V gene. CDR3 coding DNA: TGTGCCAGCAGCGGGGAGGTCGGACGCATCTACAATGAGCAGTTCTTC. As protein: CASSGEVGRIYNEQFF.

This clonotype was detected many times. The gene calls are TRBV20-1 and TRBJ1-6; D is undetermined. CDR3 length: 14 amino acids. Germline V lookup: CDR1 DFQATT, CDR2 SNEGSKA (reference sequence). V was pared by 6 bases and J by 4 bases, with 13 bases between. CDR3 sequence (DNA): TGCAGTGCCCCCCTCGGACCTTATAATTCACCCCTCCACTTT. Amino acid sequence: CSAPLGPYNSPLHF.

Points on this clonotype: One junction end disagrees with the germline gene, perhaps due to a read error. The chain links TRBV7-2 to TRBJ1-2; D unclear. This CDR3 is built from 13 residues. Germline CDR1 SGHTA, CDR2 FQGNSA. CDR3 protein: CASSLGEGSGYNF. CDR3 nucleotides: TGTGCCAGCAGCTTAGGGGAGGGTTCAGGCTACAACTTC.

V usage is TRBV4-3 and J usage is TRBJ2-2, with D maybe TRBD1 (5 bases). Trimming removed 2 bases at V and 6 bases at J, with 10 bases between. CDR1 LGHNA and CDR2 YSLEER come from the germline V gene. This CDR3 has 14 amino acids. The chain's CDR3 is CASSQRGGAGELFF. CDR3 nucleotide sequence: TGCGCCAGCAGCCAAAGGGGTGGGGCCGGGGAGCTGTTTTTT.

This clonotype appeared many times. This chain joins TRBV4-1 and TRBJ2-1, with D possibly being TRBD2 (5 bases). With 4 bases removed from V and 8 bases from J, the gap between germline ends came to 12 bases. CDR1 and CDR2 (germline): MGHRA, YSYEKL. CDR3 length: 13 residues. The CDR3 spells CASSRILRDEQFF. CDR3 in DNA: TGCGCCAGCAGCCGGATCCTGAGGGATGAGCAGTTCTTC.

This clonotype was detected only a few times. This CDR3 reads CSVGGTSGLSYNEQFF. The DNA of the CDR3 is TGCAGCGTTGGGGGGACTAGCGGGTTGTCCTACAATGAGCAGTTCTTC. The rearrangement joins TRBV29-1 to TRBJ2-1; 12 nucleotides agree with TRBD2. CDR3 length equals 16 residues. The ends lost 4 bases at V and 1 base at J; junction bases unmatched: 5. The germline V gene has CDR1 SQVTM and CDR2 ANQGSEA.

A few counts support this clonotype. The J gene is TRBJ2-7, the V gene TRBV5-6; TRBD1 might be the D (6 bases). The germline gives CDR1 SGHDT, CDR2 YYEEEE. V lost 0 bases, J lost 5 bases, and 15 bases lay in between. This CDR3 contains 15 residues. Here the CDR3 DNA reads TGTGCCAGCAGCTTGGTTATCCAGGGGTTCCACGAGCAGTACTTC. Encoded protein: CASSLVIQGFHEQYF.

This clonotype was seen once. The J gene is TRBJ2-5, the V gene TRBV7-8; D is undetermined. The germline gives CDR1 SGHVS, CDR2 FQNEAQ. This CDR3 comprises 13 residues. V was pared by 2 bases and J by 3 bases, with 7 bases between. The CDR3 is CASSLYPEETQYF. CDR3 DNA: TGTGCCAGCAGCTTATATCCAGAAGAGACCCAGTACTTC.

In the case of this clonotype: Being one base from a much bigger clone, this may be a read error. The J gene is TRBJ1-3, the V gene TRBV29-1; D is perhaps TRBD1 (6 bases). Germline CDR1 reads SQVTM; CDR2 reads ANQGSEA. The CDR3 has 12 amino acids. Trimming removed 4 bases from V and 4 bases from J, with 8 bases in between. The CDR3 sequence: CSVAQGGNTIYF. CDR3 bases: TGCAGCGTTGCACAGGGCGGAAACACCATATATTTT.

This CDR3 is CASSLDPGLQVSGNTIYF. In nucleotides, the CDR3 is TGCGCCAGCAGCCTGGACCCCGGACTGCAAGTCTCTGGAAACACCATATATTTT. This chain uses TRBV4-3 with TRBJ1-3; unclear D gene. In germline, CDR1 is LGHNA, CDR2 YSLEER. Trimming took 4 bases from V and 0 from J, leaving 19 bases between them. CDR3 length: 18 residues.

The CDR3 nucleotides are TGTGCCAGTACCGAGCATACCCCCGATATTGGGGCCAACGTCCTGACTTTC. This gives the protein CASTEHTPDIGANVLTF. This chain joins TRBV19 and TRBJ2-6; D unresolved. V shed 7 bases and J shed 3 bases, with 19 bases lying between them. Germline V CDR1 and CDR2: LNHDA, SQIVND (reference sequence). This CDR3 spans 17 amino acids.

This clonotype occurred a few times. This rearrangement joins TRBV7-3 to TRBJ2-2; D unclear. CDR1 is SGHTA, CDR2 FQGTGA, per germline. This CDR3 is built from 14 residues. V was shortened by 6 bases and J by 6 bases, with 14 bases between the two germline ends. The CDR3 nucleotides read TGTGCCAGCAGACAATCATCTGCGCCCGGGGAGCTGTTTTTT. It translates to CASRQSSAPGELFF.

Many counts were recorded for this clonotype. The genes are TRBV4-2 and TRBJ2-3; 7 bases fit TRBD2. Trimming at V came to 5 bases and at J to 5 bases, leaving 1 base not matched to a gene. CDR3 size: 12 residues. CDR1 and CDR2 from the germline V gene are LGHNA and YNFKEQ. The CDR3 region is CASSWGGDTQYF. The CDR3, as DNA: TGTGCCAGCAGCTGGGGGGGAGATACGCAGTATTTT.

As DNA, the CDR3 is TGTGCCAGCAGGAAGACAGCAGGAGACTATGGCTACACCTTC. It yields the protein CASRKTAGDYGYTF. The V call is TRBV6-1, the J call TRBJ1-2; weak D call: TRBD1 (5 bases). This CDR3 spans 14 amino acids. Germline V gene lookup returns CDR1 MNHNS and CDR2 SASEGT. The V gene lost 6 bases and the J gene lost 3 bases, with 14 bases spanning the gap.

The chain links TRBV20-1 to TRBJ1-2; 7 positions match TRBD1. Germline CDR1 and CDR2: DFQATT and SNEGSKA (reference sequence). This CDR3 is built from 14 residues. V was clipped by 5 bases and J by 8 bases; unmatched bases: 14. The CDR3 loop is CSAGGQRTFRGYTF. The CDR3 bases are TGCAGTGCTGGGGGACAGAGGACGTTTCGAGGCTACACCTTC.

This chain uses TRBV10-3 with TRBJ2-1; D might be TRBD2 (6 bases). Trimming stripped 7 bases from V and 5 bases from J, with 12 bases between. CDR3 length equals 13 residues. Germline CDR1 and CDR2: ENHRY and SYGVKD. DNA for the CDR3: TGTGCCATCATGCGGGAATCGGACAATGAGCAGTTCTTC. Translation gives CAIMRESDNEQFF.

In the case of this clonotype: Given a much more abundant clone one base away, this may be a read error. The chain joins TRBV7-9 to TRBJ2-1; D remains unclear. Trimming took 5 bases from V and 5 from J, leaving 10 bases between them. This CDR3 contains 13 residues. Per the germline V gene, CDR1 is SEHNR and CDR2 is FQNEAQ (reference sequence). In DNA form, the CDR3 reads TGTGCCAGCAGCCAACGTGGGAACAATGAGCAGTTCTTC. This translates into CASSQRGNNEQFF.

This clonotype occurred many times. This chain connects TRBV3-1 to TRBJ2-2; D not certain. This CDR3 has 12 amino acids. Trimming took off 2 bases at V and 6 bases at J, with 4 bases between the two ends. From germline, CDR1 is LGHDT and CDR2 YNNKEL (reference sequence). The CDR3 here is CASSQLSGELFF. The CDR3 DNA reads TGTGCCAGCAGCCAATTGTCCGGGGAGCTGTTTTTT. The full variable domain, with the rest looked up from reference TRBV3-1 and TRBJ2-2, is DTAVSQTPKYLVTQMGNDKSIKCEQNLGHDTMYWYKQDSKKFLKIMFSYNNKELIINETVPNRFSPKSPDKAHLNLHINSLELGDSAVYFCASSQLSGELFFGEGSRLTVL.

This chain connects TRBV27 to TRBJ2-5; D might be TRBD1 or TRBD2, each matching 5 bases. The CDR3 length is 11 residues. Germline CDR1 and CDR2: MNHEY and SMNVEV (reference sequence). V lost 4 bases, J lost 5 bases, and 5 bases lay in between. In DNA, the CDR3 is TGTGCCAGCAGTTGGGGGGAGACCCAGTACTTC. Protein sequence: CASSWGETQYF.

This clonotype turned up a few times. The chain links TRBV28 to TRBJ2-5; TRBD2 agrees at 9 bases. The CDR3 has 15 amino acids. J was trimmed by 5 bases and V by 5 bases; bases with no gene match: 9. The germline V gene has CDR1 MDHEN and CDR2 SYDVKM. The CDR3 loop is CASSQISGSTETQYF. Written as DNA, the CDR3 is TGTGCCAGCAGTCAAATTAGCGGGAGCACCGAGACCCAGTACTTC.

This clonotype has a count of ten or more. The CDR3 DNA follows: TGTGCCAGCTCAACGAGACTGGGAAACAATGAGCAGTTCTTC. It translates to CASSTRLGNNEQFF. This sequence joins TRBV2 and TRBJ2-1; D gene ambiguous. V was cut by 8 bases and J by 5 bases, with 16 bases left in between. The germline gives CDR1 SNHLY, CDR2 FYNNEI. The CDR3 runs 14 residues.